The 16 T cell receptor beta chains below all came from one sample that was sequenced in a study of cytomegalovirus exposure and HLA in healthy donors (TCRdb year 2017). The library was obtained by the immunoSEQ multiplex PCR assay. For the multiplex PCR, a mixture combining 60 forward primers for TCR Vbeta segments and 13 reverse primers for TCR Jbeta segments was used. The table comes from immuneACCESS by way of TCRdb, which keeps in-frame sequences with V and J called. Part of the clones is missing from these tables; in studies checked, under half for an unresolved V gene and the rest for unknown reasons. Here the sample has 110,000 or so clones; approximately 82% occur a single time. Jointly, the top ten make up roughly 8% of the sample. The sequenced sample consisted of PBMCs. These receptors originate from a man aged 35 to 55 in good health and CMV-seropositive.

A note on this clone: Different DNA sequences within this sample yield the same CDR3. The chain uses TRBV11-3 and TRBJ1-1; perhaps TRBD1 as D (6 bases). The CDR3 is 13 residues long. The V end lost 4 bases, the J end lost 1 base, and 7 bases lay between the germline ends. Germline V gene sequence: CDR1 SGHNT, CDR2 YENEEA. The CDR3 sequence: CASSSQGNTEAFF. In nucleotides, the CDR3 is TGTGCCAGCAGCTCACAGGGGAACACTGAAGCTTTCTTT.

This rearrangement joins TRBV2 to TRBJ2-7; TRBD2 agrees at 11 bases. Germline CDR1 reads SNHLY; CDR2 reads FYNNEI. There are 16 residues in the CDR3. J lost 3 bases, V lost 7 bases, and 11 bases had no gene match. The CDR3 sequence: CASMGARLAGSYEQYF. For the CDR3, the DNA is TGTGCCAGCATGGGGGCCCGACTAGCGGGGAGCTACGAGCAGTACTTC.

In this sample, this clone turned up a few times. The chain uses TRBV28 and TRBJ1-2; D remains ambiguous. The CDR3 has 13 residues. CDR1 and CDR2 (germline): MDHEN, SYDVKM. V gave up 6 bases and J gave up 4 bases, with 12 bases separating them. The CDR3 region is CASRSDNFYGYTF. The CDR3, as DNA: TGTGCCAGCAGGTCTGACAACTTCTATGGCTACACCTTC.

The chain employs TRBV28 and TRBJ1-3, with D perhaps matching TRBD1 (6 bases). This CDR3 comprises 17 residues. Germline CDR1 MDHEN, CDR2 SYDVKM. The V end was cut by 5 bases, the J end by 2 bases, with 19 bases between. The CDR3 sequence: CASSDSTLGGPGNTIYF. The DNA of the CDR3 is TGTGCCAGCAGTGACTCTACATTAGGGGGTCCTGGAAACACCATATATTTT.

The chain combines TRBV4-2 with TRBJ2-5; 11 bases fit TRBD2. V lost 1 base, J lost 5 bases, and 9 bases stayed unmatched. This CDR3 is built from 17 residues. CDR1 is LGHNA and CDR2 is YNFKEQ in the germline V gene. The CDR3 reads CASSQVTSGAGRETQYF. DNA of the CDR3: TGTGCCAGCAGCCAAGTGACTAGCGGGGCCGGGAGGGAGACCCAGTACTTC.

The chain couples TRBV7-3 to TRBJ2-2, with D possibly TRBD2 on 5 matching bases. CDR3 length: 15 residues. The V gene lost 1 base and the J gene lost 4 bases, with 10 bases spanning the gap. The germline CDR1 and CDR2 sequences are SGHTA and FQGTGA. CDR3 nucleotide sequence: TGTGCCAGCAGCTTAAGTCGGGATTTCACCGGGGAGCTGTTTTTT. It translates to CASSLSRDFTGELFF.

CDR3 amino acids: CASSLPGIEQYF. For the CDR3, the DNA is TGTGCCAGCAGCTTGCCAGGGATTGAGCAGTACTTC. V and J are TRBV5-5 and TRBJ2-7; weak D call: TRBD1 (5 bases). Germline V gives CDR1 SGHKS, CDR2 YYEKEE (reference sequence). The CDR3 loop spans 12 amino acids. Deletions cut 1 base from V and 7 bases from J, with 9 bases between.

CDR3 amino acids: CASSPQDRGEQFF. CDR3 coding DNA: TGTGCCAGCAGCCCCCAGGACAGGGGTGAGCAGTTCTTC. This chain connects TRBV7-2 to TRBJ2-1, with 9 nucleotides matching TRBD1. Germline V gene lookup returns CDR1 SGHTA and CDR2 FQGNSA. There are 13 residues in the CDR3. The ends lost 5 bases at V and 9 bases at J; junction bases unmatched: 5.

This clone was observed once. The V call is TRBV28, the J call TRBJ1-2, with no clear D. The germline V gene has CDR1 MDHEN and CDR2 SYDVKM. Trimming removed 10 bases from V and 7 bases from J, with 13 bases in between. The CDR3 totals 11 residues. CDR3 residues: CATSGVRGYTF. As DNA, the CDR3 is TGTGCCACCTCGGGAGTTCGTGGCTACACCTTC.

V usage is TRBV25-1 and J usage is TRBJ1-3; D gene ambiguous. The germline V gene has CDR1 MGHDK and CDR2 SYGVNS. This CDR3 region has 13 residues. Trimming removed 4 bases from V and 4 bases from J, with 8 bases in between. The CDR3 nucleotides are TGTGCCAGCAGTGTCAGATCCGGAAACACCATATATTTT. This encodes CASSVRSGNTIYF.

This clone was found once. This chain joins TRBV5-6 and TRBJ2-7; perhaps TRBD1 as D (6 bases). Trimming pared 0 bases from V and 6 bases from J, leaving 10 bases between. Germline V lookup: CDR1 SGHDT, CDR2 YYEEEE. CDR3 size: 13 residues. The CDR3 nucleotides are TGTGCCAGCAGCTTGGGGACAGCGAGCGAGCAGTACTTC. This sequence encodes CASSLGTASEQYF.

In this sample, this clone turned up a few times. The V call is TRBV29-1, the J call TRBJ1-4; 9 nucleotides match TRBD1. CDR1 SQVTM and CDR2 ANQGSEA come from the germline V gene. The CDR3 has 13 residues. V lost 4 bases, J lost 8 bases, and 5 bases stayed unmatched. CDR3 DNA: TGCAGCGTTGGGGGACAGGGCAGCGAAAAACTGTTTTTT. The encoded protein is CSVGGQGSEKLFF.

The CDR3 region is CASRPLMRTYEQYF. The CDR3 DNA reads TGTGCCAGCAGGCCCCTCATGAGGACCTACGAGCAGTACTTC. The V gene is TRBV6-1, the J gene TRBJ2-7; D not certain. V lost 6 bases, J lost 2 bases, and 14 bases lay in between. This CDR3 contains 14 residues. Germline V gives CDR1 MNHNS, CDR2 SASEGT.

V is TRBV7-6 and J is TRBJ1-2, with D possibly TRBD1 on 6 matching bases. There are 15 residues in the CDR3. CDR1 SGHVS and CDR2 FNYEAQ come from the germline V gene. The germline V and J ends were trimmed by 5 bases and 5 bases, with 18 bases remaining between them. The CDR3, as DNA: TGTGCCAGCAGCGTATCCTCCGGGACATTATATGGCTACACCTTC. This translates into CASSVSSGTLYGYTF.

This clone has only a few counts. CDR3 DNA sequence: TGTGCCAGCAGCTTAGGCGGACAGGGAGTTCAGCCCCAGCATTTT. Translating gives CASSLGGQGVQPQHF. The chain joins TRBV7-9 to TRBJ1-5; 8 nucleotides match TRBD1. The CDR3 contains 15 residues. Germline CDR1 is SEHNR and CDR2 is FQNEAQ (reference sequence). The J segment lost 6 bases and the V segment lost 1 base, leaving 5 bases of the junction unmatched.

This clone was recorded a few times. The V gene is TRBV19, the J gene TRBJ2-7; 10 bases fit TRBD1. Germline V gene data show CDR1 as LNHDA and CDR2 as SQIVND (reference sequence). V shed 7 bases, J shed 5 bases, and the junction held 8 bases outside the gene matches. CDR3 length equals 14 residues. The CDR3 reads CASTGTGDADEQYF. The CDR3 bases are TGTGCCAGTACCGGGACAGGGGACGCTGACGAGCAGTACTTC.